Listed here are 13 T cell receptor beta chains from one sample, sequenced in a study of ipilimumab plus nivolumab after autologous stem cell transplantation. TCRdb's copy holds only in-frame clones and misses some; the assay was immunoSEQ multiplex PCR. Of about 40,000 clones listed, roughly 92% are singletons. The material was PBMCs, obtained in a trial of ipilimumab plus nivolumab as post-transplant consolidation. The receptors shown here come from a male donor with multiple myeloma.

The CDR3 coding sequence is TGTGCCAGCAGTTTATTCTTTGACAGGGAGGAGGATGGCTACACCTTC. It encodes CASSLFFDREEDGYTF. This chain uses TRBV28 with TRBJ1-2, with 7 bases matching TRBD1. V gave up 1 base and J gave up 6 bases; unmatched junction bases: 11. The length of the CDR3 is 16 residues. Germline assignment: CDR1 MDHEN and CDR2 SYDVKM.

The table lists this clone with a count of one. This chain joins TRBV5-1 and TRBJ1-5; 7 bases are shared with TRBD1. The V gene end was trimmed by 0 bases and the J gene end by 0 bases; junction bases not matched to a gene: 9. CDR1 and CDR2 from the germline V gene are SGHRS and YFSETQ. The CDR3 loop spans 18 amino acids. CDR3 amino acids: CASSLGVGQRNSNQPQHF. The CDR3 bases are TGCGCCAGCAGCTTGGGGGTGGGACAGCGCAATAGCAATCAGCCCCAGCATTTT.

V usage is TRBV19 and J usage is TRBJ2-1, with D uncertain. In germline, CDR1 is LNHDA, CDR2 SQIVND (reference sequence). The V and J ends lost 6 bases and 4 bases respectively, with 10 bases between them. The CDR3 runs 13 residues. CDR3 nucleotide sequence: TGTGCCAGTAGGGGAATGGTGTACAATGAGCAGTTCTTC. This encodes CASRGMVYNEQFF.

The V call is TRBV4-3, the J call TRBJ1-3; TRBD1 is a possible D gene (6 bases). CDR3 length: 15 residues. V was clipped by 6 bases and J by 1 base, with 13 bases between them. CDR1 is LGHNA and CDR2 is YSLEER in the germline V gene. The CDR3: CASRRGLGSGNTIYF. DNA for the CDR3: TGCGCCAGCAGACGGGGGCTTGGATCTGGAAACACCATATATTTT.

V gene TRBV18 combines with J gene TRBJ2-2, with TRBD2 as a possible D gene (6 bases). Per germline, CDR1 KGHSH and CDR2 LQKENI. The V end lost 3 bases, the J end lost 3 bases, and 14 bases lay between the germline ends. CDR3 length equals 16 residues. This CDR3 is CASSPPGLSHTGELFF. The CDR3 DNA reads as TGTGCCAGCTCACCGCCGGGACTCTCTCACACCGGGGAGCTGTTTTTT.

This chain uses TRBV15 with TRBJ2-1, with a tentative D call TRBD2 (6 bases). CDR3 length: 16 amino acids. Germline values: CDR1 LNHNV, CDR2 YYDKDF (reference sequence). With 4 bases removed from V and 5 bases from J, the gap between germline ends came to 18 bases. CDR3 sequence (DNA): TGTGCCACCAGCAAAAAGCGGGCCTCCCCGGACAATGAGCAGTTCTTC. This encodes CATSKKRASPDNEQFF.

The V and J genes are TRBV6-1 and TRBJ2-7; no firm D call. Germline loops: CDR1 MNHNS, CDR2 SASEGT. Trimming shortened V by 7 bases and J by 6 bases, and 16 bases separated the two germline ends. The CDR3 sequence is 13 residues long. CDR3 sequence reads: CASISPERGEQYF. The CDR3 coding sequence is TGTGCCAGCATAAGTCCTGAGCGTGGCGAGCAGTACTTC.

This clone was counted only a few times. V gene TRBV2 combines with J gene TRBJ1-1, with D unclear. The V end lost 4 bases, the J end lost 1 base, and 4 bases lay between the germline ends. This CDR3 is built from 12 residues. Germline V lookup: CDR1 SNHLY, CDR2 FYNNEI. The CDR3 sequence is CASSVQNTEAFF. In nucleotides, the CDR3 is TGTGCCAGCAGTGTACAGAACACTGAAGCTTTCTTT.

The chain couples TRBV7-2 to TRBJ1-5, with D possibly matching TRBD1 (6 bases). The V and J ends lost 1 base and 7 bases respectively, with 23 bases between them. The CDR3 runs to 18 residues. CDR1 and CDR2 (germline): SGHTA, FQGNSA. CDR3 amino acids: CASSLDPRGRLSDQPQHF. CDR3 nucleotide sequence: TGTGCCAGCAGCTTAGACCCCCGGGGGCGCTTATCCGACCAGCCCCAGCATTTT.

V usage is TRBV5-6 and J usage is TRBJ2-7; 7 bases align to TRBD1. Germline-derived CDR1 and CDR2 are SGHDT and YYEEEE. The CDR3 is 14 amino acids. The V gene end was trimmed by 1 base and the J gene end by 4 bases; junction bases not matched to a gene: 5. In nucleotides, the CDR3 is TGTGCCAGCAGCTTGCTGGACAGGTTATACGAGCAGTACTTC. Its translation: CASSLLDRLYEQYF.

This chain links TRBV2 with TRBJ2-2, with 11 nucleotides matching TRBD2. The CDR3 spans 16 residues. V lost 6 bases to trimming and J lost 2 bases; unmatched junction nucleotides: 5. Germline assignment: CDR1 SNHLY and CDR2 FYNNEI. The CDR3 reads CASSALAGGNTGELFF. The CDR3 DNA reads TGTGCCAGCAGCGCTCTAGCGGGAGGAAACACCGGGGAGCTGTTTTTT. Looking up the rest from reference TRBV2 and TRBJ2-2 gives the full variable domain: EPEVTQTPSHQVTQMGQEVILRCVPISNHLYFYWYRQILGQKVEFLVSFYNNEISEKSEIFDDQFSVERPDGSNFTLKIRSTKLEDSAMYFCASSALAGGNTGELFFGEGSRLTVL.

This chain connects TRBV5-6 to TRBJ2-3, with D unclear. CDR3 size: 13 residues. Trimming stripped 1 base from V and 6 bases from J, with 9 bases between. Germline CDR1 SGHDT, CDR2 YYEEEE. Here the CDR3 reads CASSLRVPDTQYF. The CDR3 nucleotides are TGTGCCAGCAGCTTGCGGGTGCCGGATACGCAGTATTTT.

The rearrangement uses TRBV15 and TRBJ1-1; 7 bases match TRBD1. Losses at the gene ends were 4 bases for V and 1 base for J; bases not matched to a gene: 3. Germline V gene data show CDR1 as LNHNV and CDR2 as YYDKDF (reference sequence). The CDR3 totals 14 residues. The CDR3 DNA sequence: TGTGCCACCAGCACTGACAGGGCGAACACTGAAGCTTTCTTT. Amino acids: CATSTDRANTEAFF.